What follows are 16 T cell receptor beta chains derived from one specimen sequenced in a study of blood T cell repertoires in COVID-19. Generated by immunoSEQ multiplex PCR, the TCRdb table keeps only in-frame clones and is missing some. Of roughly 73,000 clones listed, roughly 89% are singletons. Sequenced material: peripheral blood. All receptors derive from an elderly man with acute or convalescent COVID-19.

The rearrangement joins TRBV6-5 to TRBJ1-2; D not certain. The V gene lost 2 bases and the J gene lost 9 bases, with 13 bases spanning the gap. The germline V gene has CDR1 MNHEY and CDR2 SVGAGI. The CDR3 covers 13 residues. In nucleotides, the CDR3 is TGTGCCAGCAGTTACCTTAGAGGGTCCAGCTACACCTTC. This gives the protein CASSYLRGSSYTF.

The chain employs TRBV7-2 and TRBJ1-1; 7 nucleotides line up with TRBD1. V gave up 6 bases and J gave up 5 bases; unmatched junction bases: 6. This CDR3 is 13 amino acids long. Germline CDR1 is SGHTA and CDR2 is FQGNSA. CDR3 sequence reads: CASRQGSRTEAFF. CDR3 DNA sequence: TGTGCCAGCAGACAGGGGAGTCGGACTGAAGCTTTCTTT. Drawing the rest from reference TRBV7-2 and TRBJ1-1, the complete variable domain is GAGVSQSPSNKVTEKGKDVELRCDPISGHTALYWYRQSLGQGLEFLIYFQGNSAPDKSGLPSDRFSAERTGGSVSTLTIQRTQQEDSAVYLCASRQGSRTEAFFGQGTRLTVV.

V usage is TRBV2 and J usage is TRBJ1-2, with no clear D. V lost 10 bases to trimming and J lost 6 bases, with 18 bases between them. The CDR3 has 13 residues. Germline CDR1 reads SNHLY; CDR2 reads FYNNEI. In nucleotides, the CDR3 is TGTGCCACCCACGAGGCTTCGGTGGATGGCTACACCTTC. Amino acid sequence: CATHEASVDGYTF.

The chain couples TRBV7-3 to TRBJ1-6, with D possibly matching TRBD1 (5 bases). Trimming removed 5 bases at V and 6 bases at J, with 14 bases between. The CDR3 contains 15 residues. Germline-derived CDR1 and CDR2 are SGHTA and FQGTGA. The CDR3 sequence is CASSPRGGSNSPLHF. CDR3 bases: TGTGCCAGCAGCCCGCGGGGGGGGAGTAATTCACCCCTCCACTTT.

The rearrangement joins TRBV20-1 to TRBJ2-7, with D perhaps TRBD2 (5 bases). The germline gives CDR1 DFQATT, CDR2 SNEGSKA (reference sequence). The V end was cut by 3 bases, the J end by 0 bases, with 15 bases between. This CDR3 has 15 residues. The CDR3 sequence: CSASDSAPSSYEQYF. The CDR3 nucleotides are TGCAGTGCTAGTGATAGCGCGCCAAGCTCCTACGAGCAGTACTTC.

The CDR3 bases are TGTGCCAGCAGTACAGGGTCCTATAATTCACCCCTCCACTTT. It codes for CASSTGSYNSPLHF. The chain uses TRBV2 and TRBJ1-6; D might be TRBD1 (6 bases). Germline V lookup: CDR1 SNHLY, CDR2 FYNNEI. This CDR3 comprises 14 residues. Trimming shortened V by 5 bases and J by 1 base, and 6 bases separated the two germline ends.

The chain couples TRBV20-1 to TRBJ1-1; tentatively, D is TRBD1 (5 bases). Germline lookup yields CDR1 DFQATT and CDR2 SNEGSKA (reference sequence). This CDR3 comprises 14 residues. The V gene lost 3 bases and the J gene lost 1 base, with 12 bases spanning the gap. CDR3 loop: CSASEGPPNTEAFF. CDR3 sequence (DNA): TGCAGTGCTAGTGAGGGGCCCCCGAACACTGAAGCTTTCTTT.

This chain joins TRBV5-4 and TRBJ2-7; 8 bases match TRBD2. This CDR3 region has 15 residues. V shed 2 bases and J 3 bases; nucleotides not matched to a gene: 7. Germline assignment: CDR1 SGHNT and CDR2 YYREEE (reference sequence). CDR3 region: CASSFPGGGSYEQYF. CDR3 in DNA: TGTGCCAGCAGCTTCCCCGGGGGGGGCAGCTACGAGCAGTACTTC.

The genes are TRBV18 and TRBJ2-5; TRBD2 might be the D (6 bases). Trimming removed 2 bases from V and 4 bases from J, with 11 bases in between. The CDR3 is made up of 14 amino acids. The germline V gene encodes CDR1 KGHSH and CDR2 LQKENI. The DNA of the CDR3 is TGTGCCAGCTCACCAATAGGCGGGATAGAGACCCAGTACTTC. It codes for CASSPIGGIETQYF.

J is TRBJ2-7 and V is TRBV10-3; TRBD2 agrees at 14 bases. The CDR3 spans 13 residues. The germline V gene has CDR1 ENHRY and CDR2 SYGVKD. With V trimmed by 6 bases and J by 5 bases, 0 bases remained unmatched. The CDR3 region is CAIRGLAGDEQYF. The CDR3 region has the DNA TGTGCCATCAGGGGACTAGCGGGGGACGAGCAGTACTTC.

This chain links TRBV2 with TRBJ1-5; D unresolved. This CDR3 is built from 15 residues. Germline lookup yields CDR1 SNHLY and CDR2 FYNNEI. V was shortened by 3 bases and J by 1 base, with 10 bases between the two germline ends. CDR3 nucleotide sequence: TGTGCCAGCAGTGATGAAGGGAGGAGCAATCAGCCCCAGCATTTT. Protein sequence: CASSDEGRSNQPQHF.

CDR3 in amino acids: CASSPSGGGLETQYF. The CDR3 bases are TGTGCCAGCAGCCCCAGCGGAGGGGGCCTGGAGACCCAGTACTTC. V gene TRBV7-8 combines with J gene TRBJ2-5; D perhaps matches TRBD1 (7 bases). There are 15 residues in the CDR3. With 5 bases removed from V and 5 bases from J, the gap between germline ends came to 18 bases. Germline CDR1 is SGHVS and CDR2 is FQNEAQ.

The chain carries TRBV7-9 and TRBJ2-1; TRBD2 matches at 11 bases. Germline V gene sequence: CDR1 SEHNR, CDR2 FQNEAQ (reference sequence). This CDR3 has 15 amino acids. The ends lost 5 bases at V and 3 bases at J; junction bases unmatched: 3. The CDR3 bases are TGTGCCAGCAGCCGGGGACTAGCGGACTACAATGAGCAGTTCTTC. This codes for CASSRGLADYNEQFF. Based on the CDR3 plus reference TRBV7-9 and TRBJ2-1, the full variable domain is DTGVSQNPRHKITKRGQNVTFRCDPISEHNRLYWYRQTLGQGPEFLTYFQNEAQLEKSRLLSDRFSAERPKGSFSTLEIQRTEQGDSAMYLCASSRGLADYNEQFFGPGTRLTVL.

This clone appeared a few times. The rearrangement links TRBV10-3 to TRBJ2-7; 9 bases line up with TRBD2. The V segment lost 0 bases and the J segment 0 bases; nucleotides outside the gene matches: 0. In germline, CDR1 is ENHRY, CDR2 SYGVKD. The CDR3 runs 15 residues. CDR3 bases: TGTGCCATCAGTGAGTCGGGACTAGCCTCCTACGAGCAGTACTTC. It encodes CAISESGLASYEQYF.

V and J are TRBV28 and TRBJ2-1, with 8 nucleotides matching TRBD1. Trimming at V came to 6 bases and at J to 8 bases, leaving 15 bases not matched to a gene. In germline, CDR1 is MDHEN, CDR2 SYDVKM. This CDR3 comprises 16 residues. CDR3 loop: CASSSGGVQGWHEQFF. The CDR3 bases are TGTGCCAGCAGCTCAGGGGGCGTCCAGGGGTGGCATGAGCAGTTCTTC. The variable domain in full, with the rest retrieved from reference TRBV28 and TRBJ2-1, is DVKVTQSSRYLVKRTGEKVFLECVQDMDHENMFWYRQDPGLGLRLIYFSYDVKMKEKGDIPEGYSVSREKKERFSLILESASTNQTSMYLCASSSGGVQGWHEQFFGPGTRLTVL.

The chain joins TRBV27 to TRBJ1-1; D may be TRBD1 (5 bases). There are 14 residues in the CDR3. From germline, CDR1 is MNHEY and CDR2 SMNVEV (reference sequence). Trimming pared 5 bases from V and 3 bases from J, leaving 13 bases between. The CDR3 protein is CASSVYRGDTEAFF. The CDR3 nucleotides are TGTGCCAGCAGTGTTTATAGGGGTGACACTGAAGCTTTCTTT.